This T cell receptor (beta chain) comes out of a study of control samples from healthy donors and cancer patients. In germline, CDR1 is SGHDT, CDR2 YYEEEE. V was cut by 3 bases and J by 5 bases, with 17 bases left in between. This CDR3 is built from 15 residues. Only in-frame clones appear in the TCRdb table, and some are missing; sequencing was by immunoSEQ multiplex PCR. The repertoire holds around 130,000 clones, with approximately 92% as singletons. The receptor's source is a man between 18 and 29 years old in good health. The V and J genes are TRBV5-6 and TRBJ1-1; tentatively, D is TRBD1 (5 bases). Specimen: blood. The CDR3 loop reads CASSSGGWGRTEAFF. CDR3 sequence (DNA): TGTGCCAGCAGCTCGGGGGGATGGGGCCGGACTGAAGCTTTCTTT.